The next 16 T cell receptor beta chains were all read from a single sample in a study of cytomegalovirus exposure and HLA in healthy donors. 13 Jbeta primers and 60 Vbeta primers were used for the PCR. The assay was immunoSEQ multiplex PCR, and TCRdb's table has in-frame clones only and misses some. Of fewer than 110,000 clones listed, 60% to 85% are singletons. Sequenced input: PBMCs. All receptors come from a middle-aged man in good health and CMV-seronegative.

The rearrangement links TRBV2 to TRBJ2-3; TRBD2 is a possible D gene (6 bases). Trimming took off 3 bases at V and 1 base at J, with 14 bases between the two ends. Germline assignment: CDR1 SNHLY and CDR2 FYNNEI. The CDR3 is made up of 16 amino acids. The CDR3 region is CASSEKTGGGTDTQYF. The CDR3 DNA is TGTGCCAGCAGTGAGAAAACAGGAGGGGGCACAGATACGCAGTATTTT.

The chain combines TRBV4-1 with TRBJ1-4, with no clear D. This CDR3 is 15 amino acids long. Trimming took 4 bases from V and 3 from J, leaving 12 bases between them. Germline V gene data show CDR1 as MGHRA and CDR2 as YSYEKL. CDR3 coding DNA: TGCGCCAGCAGCCGTCAGCGGCACCCTAATGAAAAACTGTTTTTT. Translation: CASSRQRHPNEKLFF.

This sequence joins TRBV4-1 and TRBJ2-3; TRBD2 agrees at 13 bases. The CDR3 is 16 residues long. Trimming took 4 bases from V and 7 from J; bases not matched to a gene: 8. Germline loops: CDR1 MGHRA, CDR2 YSYEKL. The CDR3 coding sequence is TGCGCCAGCAGCCCCCACAGGGGACTAGCGGGGTATACGCAGTATTTT. Its protein is CASSPHRGLAGYTQYF.

The rearrangement uses TRBV7-3 and TRBJ2-3, with TRBD2 matching over 7 bases. CDR1 and CDR2 (germline): SGHTA, FQGTGA. V shed 6 bases, J shed 9 bases, and the junction held 6 bases outside the gene matches. CDR3 length: 12 amino acids. CDR3: CASSPGLETQYF. CDR3 DNA sequence: TGTGCCAGCAGTCCAGGACTAGAGACGCAGTATTTT. The full variable domain, rest sourced from reference TRBV7-3 and TRBJ2-3, is GAGVSQTPSNKVTEKGKYVELRCDPISGHTALYWYRQSLGQGPEFLIYFQGTGAADDSGLPNDRFFAVRPEGSVSTLKIQRTERGDSAVYLCASSPGLETQYFGPGTRLTVL.

This clone was detected a few times. The DNA for the CDR3 is TGTGCCAGCAGCTTAGGGGGGACAGGCGGGGAAAAACTGTTTTTT. It translates to CASSLGGTGGEKLFF. The chain recombines TRBV11-2 with TRBJ1-4, with 8 bases aligning to TRBD1. CDR1 SGHAT and CDR2 FQNNGV come from the germline V gene. Trimming removed 1 base from V and 8 bases from J; junction bases left unmatched: 6. The CDR3 consists of 15 residues. The full variable domain, rest sourced from reference TRBV11-2 and TRBJ1-4, is EAGVAQSPRYKIIEKRQSVAFWCNPISGHATLYWYQQILGQGPKLLIQFQNNGVVDDSQLPKDRFSAERLKGVDSTLKIQPAKLEDSAVYLCASSLGGTGGEKLFFGSGTQLSVL.

CDR3 sequence reads: CASSLGPQGNTDTQYF. The CDR3, as DNA: TGTGCCAGCAGCTTAGGGCCCCAGGGGAACACAGATACGCAGTATTTT. This rearrangement joins TRBV7-6 to TRBJ2-3, with D possibly being TRBD1 (6 bases). Germline CDR1 and CDR2: SGHVS and FNYEAQ. V gave up 1 base and J gave up 2 bases, with 13 bases separating them. This CDR3 has 16 amino acids. Full variable domain (outside the CDR3, taken from reference TRBV7-6 and TRBJ2-3): GAGVSQSPRYKVTKRGQDVALRCDPISGHVSLYWYRQALGQGPEFLTYFNYEAQQDKSGLPNDRFSAERPEGSISTLTIQRTEQRDSAMYRCASSLGPQGNTDTQYFGPGTRLTVL.

The chain uses TRBV5-1 and TRBJ2-3, with 7 bases fitting TRBD2. The CDR3 contains 15 residues. V lost 3 bases to trimming and J lost 2 bases; unmatched junction nucleotides: 6. The V gene's germline CDR1 is SGHRS and CDR2 YFSETQ. This CDR3 is CASSSVRGDTDTQYF. In nucleotides, the CDR3 is TGCGCCAGCAGCTCGGTACGGGGGGACACAGATACGCAGTATTTT.

This clone was seen a few times. The rearrangement joins TRBV2 to TRBJ1-2; D gene unclear. From germline, CDR1 is SNHLY and CDR2 FYNNEI. The V and J ends lost 4 bases and 4 bases respectively, with 13 bases between them. The CDR3 is 14 amino acids. The chain's CDR3 is CASSAASLVYGYTF. The DNA for the CDR3 is TGTGCCAGCAGTGCGGCCTCTCTAGTCTATGGCTACACCTTC.

The chain's CDR3 is CASSITGVRRTEAFF. The CDR3 coding sequence is TGTGCCAGTAGTATAACCGGGGTTCGTCGAACTGAAGCTTTCTTT. The chain links TRBV19 to TRBJ1-1; D remains ambiguous. Germline-derived CDR1 and CDR2 are LNHDA and SQIVND (reference sequence). V lost 2 bases and J lost 5, with 15 bases in between. This CDR3 is built from 15 residues. The variable domain in full, completed from reference TRBV19 and TRBJ1-1, reads DGGITQSPKYLFRKEGQNVTLSCEQNLNHDAMYWYRQDPGQGLRLIYYSQIVNDFQKGDIAEGYSVSREKKESFPLTVTSAQKNPTAFYLCASSITGVRRTEAFFGQGTRLTVV.

The chain recombines TRBV27 with TRBJ2-7; 8 nucleotides line up with TRBD2. The CDR3 runs 14 residues. The J segment lost 2 bases and the V segment lost 4 bases, leaving 4 bases of the junction unmatched. Germline V gives CDR1 MNHEY, CDR2 SMNVEV (reference sequence). CDR3 sequence: CASSYSGTTYEQYF. The CDR3, as DNA: TGTGCCAGCAGTTATAGCGGGACCACCTACGAGCAGTACTTC.

The chain is built from TRBV5-6 and TRBJ1-1; D might be TRBD1 (5 bases). The CDR3 consists of 13 residues. Per the germline V gene, CDR1 is SGHDT and CDR2 is YYEEEE. V shed 7 bases and J shed 7 bases, with 17 bases lying between them. The DNA for the CDR3 is TGTGCCAGCTCTTCTACAAGGGGCGGTGAAGCTTTCTTT. This encodes CASSSTRGGEAFF. The whole variable domain, remainder taken from reference TRBV5-6 and TRBJ1-1, is DAGVTQSPTHLIKTRGQQVTLRCSPKSGHDTVSWYQQALGQGPQFIFQYYEEEERQRGNFPDRFSGHQFPNYSSELNVNALLLGDSALYLCASSSTRGGEAFFGQGTRLTVV.

This chain uses TRBV5-6 with TRBJ2-3; 7 positions agree with TRBD1. CDR3 length equals 15 residues. Trimming cost V 3 bases and J 1 base; bases outside gene matches: 5. Germline V gene lookup returns CDR1 SGHDT and CDR2 YYEEEE. The CDR3 sequence: CASSWDSFGTDTQYF. The CDR3 bases are TGTGCCAGCAGCTGGGACAGCTTTGGCACAGATACGCAGTATTTT. The full variable domain, in which reference TRBV5-6 and TRBJ2-3 provide the parts outside the CDR3, is DAGVTQSPTHLIKTRGQQVTLRCSPKSGHDTVSWYQQALGQGPQFIFQYYEEEERQRGNFPDRFSGHQFPNYSSELNVNALLLGDSALYLCASSWDSFGTDTQYFGPGTRLTVL.

V gene TRBV15 combines with J gene TRBJ2-7; D is uncertain. CDR3 size: 13 residues. Trimming pared 0 bases from V and 6 bases from J, leaving 9 bases between. From germline, CDR1 is LNHNV and CDR2 YYDKDF (reference sequence). CDR3 DNA: TGTGCCACCAGCAGAGAACAGATTGGCGAGCAGTACTTC. This encodes CATSREQIGEQYF.

Regarding this clone: The same CDR3 can be traced to other DNA sequences in this sample. The V call is TRBV5-6, the J call TRBJ2-3, with 10 nucleotides matching TRBD1. V trimming: 4 bases; J trimming: 0 bases; junction bases outside the gene matches: 2. CDR3 length: 15 amino acids. Germline values: CDR1 SGHDT, CDR2 YYEEEE. CDR3 sequence reads: CASSPTGGSTDTQYF. CDR3 sequence (DNA): TGTGCCAGCAGCCCGACAGGGGGCAGCACAGATACGCAGTATTTT.

The rearrangement links TRBV19 to TRBJ1-5; the D gene is possibly TRBD1 (5 bases). The ends were cut back, 2 bases at V and 4 bases at J, with 12 bases in the middle. The V gene's germline CDR1 is LNHDA and CDR2 SQIVND (reference sequence). The CDR3 has 15 amino acids. CDR3 in DNA: TGTGCCAGTAGTATATTTTCCCAGGGTAATCAGCCCCAGCATTTT. Protein: CASSIFSQGNQPQHF.

Only a few counts were recorded for this clone. The chain combines TRBV19 with TRBJ2-5, with D possibly matching TRBD2 (6 bases). The germline gives CDR1 LNHDA, CDR2 SQIVND (reference sequence). V was cut by 10 bases and J by 0 bases, with 18 bases left in between. This CDR3 contains 15 residues. The chain's CDR3 is CATNPGGEYQETQYF. DNA for the CDR3: TGTGCCACTAACCCCGGGGGAGAGTACCAAGAGACCCAGTACTTC.